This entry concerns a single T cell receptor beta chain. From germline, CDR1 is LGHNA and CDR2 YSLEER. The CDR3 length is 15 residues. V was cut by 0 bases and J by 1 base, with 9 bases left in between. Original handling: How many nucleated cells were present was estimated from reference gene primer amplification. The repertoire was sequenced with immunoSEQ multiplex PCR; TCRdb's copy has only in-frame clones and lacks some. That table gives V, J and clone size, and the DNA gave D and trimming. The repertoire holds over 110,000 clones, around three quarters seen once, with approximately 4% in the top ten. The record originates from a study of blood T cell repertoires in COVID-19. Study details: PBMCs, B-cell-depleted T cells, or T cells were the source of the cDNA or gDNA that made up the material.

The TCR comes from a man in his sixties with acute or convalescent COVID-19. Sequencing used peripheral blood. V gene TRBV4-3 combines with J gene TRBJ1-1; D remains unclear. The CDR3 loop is CASSQEVRSNTEAFF. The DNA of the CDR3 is TGCGCCAGCAGCCAAGAAGTGCGGTCGAACACTGAAGCTTTCTTT.